This TCR beta chain was identified in a study of blood T cell repertoires in COVID-19. Whole-study context: COVID-19 samples from acute and convalescent phases originated in the United States, Italy and Spain.

Germline V gene data show CDR1 as SGHAT and CDR2 as FQNNGV. The CDR3 length is 13 residues. Trimming left V 1 base short and J 7 bases short, with 8 bases between. The authors' processing: Nucleated cell counts were estimated from reference gene primer amplification. Here immunoSEQ multiplex PCR was the method, and the copy in TCRdb shows in-frame clones only, minus some. V and J calls and clone size come straight from that table; D and trimming were deduced from the DNA. The top ten hold 2% to 2.5% of the sample, which has 250,000 to 350,000 clones, 75% to 90% seen once. The receptor was isolated from a woman between 45 and 65 years old who had recovered from COVID-19. Material: peripheral blood. This chain connects TRBV11-2 to TRBJ2-1; TRBD2 is a possible D gene (5 bases). CDR3 loop: CASSLGRRNEQFF. The CDR3 nucleotides read TGTGCCAGCAGCTTAGGGAGGCGAAATGAGCAGTTCTTC.